This T cell receptor beta chain was recovered during a study of T cell responses to AZD1222 COVID-19 vaccine. General study findings and limits: Scientists sampled the repertoires only once the peak T cell response had passed.

Clones were sequenced by immunoSEQ multiplex PCR, and TCRdb holds only the in-frame ones, with some missing. The sample lists around 90,000 clones, more than 70% occurring once. The CDR3 contains 14 residues. Germline V gives CDR1 MNHEY, CDR2 SVGAGI. Details on this clone: What it recognizes is unknown.

The chain employs TRBV6-5 and TRBJ1-1; 7 nucleotides align to TRBD1. The sequence was obtained from an adult in good health. The sample in question was peripheral blood, obtained on day 0 of AZD1222 vaccination. The CDR3 protein is CAASPAPMTGLAFF. In DNA, the CDR3 is TGTGCAGCGAGCCCGGCCCCGATGACAGGGTTGGCTTTCTTT.